What follows are 15 T cell receptor beta chains derived from one specimen sequenced in a study of blood T cell repertoires in COVID-19. Assay used: immunoSEQ multiplex PCR; TCRdb lists only in-frame clones, some missing. The profile covers about 240,000 clones, with 86% appearing a single time and roughly a tenth taken by the ten largest. Sequencing was done on a sample of peripheral blood. All receptors come from a woman in her forties or fifties with COVID-19, enrolled during active disease.

The genes are TRBV24-1 and TRBJ2-1, with TRBD1 identical over 8 bases. Trimming took 4 bases from V and 7 from J; bases not matched to a gene: 11. Germline-derived CDR1 and CDR2 are KGHDR and SFDVKD. The CDR3 runs to 16 residues. CDR3 sequence reads: CATSDRGQGGGNEQFF. DNA for the CDR3: TGTGCCACCAGTGACCGTGGACAGGGTGGGGGGAATGAGCAGTTCTTC.

In this sample, this clone turned up once. The chain is built from TRBV6-4 and TRBJ2-7, with no clear D. Trimming removed 3 bases at V and 3 bases at J, with 9 bases between. The length of the CDR3 is 13 residues. Germline V gene sequence: CDR1 MRHNA, CDR2 SNTAGT. The DNA of the CDR3 is TGTGCCAGCAGTGAAGCATTGTACTACGAGCAGTACGTC. This sequence encodes CASSEALYYEQYV.

This chain joins TRBV18 and TRBJ1-1; no definite D call. V was pared by 3 bases and J by 1 base, with 6 bases between. The CDR3 totals 13 residues. The germline gives CDR1 KGHSH, CDR2 LQKENI. The CDR3 protein is CASSPPGNTEAFF. Here the CDR3 DNA reads TGTGCCAGCTCACCCCCCGGGAACACTGAAGCTTTCTTT.

This rearrangement joins TRBV9 to TRBJ2-2; a possible D gene is TRBD2 (5 bases). The CDR3 has 16 amino acids. The V end lost 1 base, the J end lost 4 bases, and 14 bases lay between the germline ends. Germline CDR1 is SGDLS and CDR2 is YYNGEE. The CDR3 region is CASSVSRDSGTGELFF. CDR3 DNA sequence: TGTGCCAGCAGCGTATCACGGGATTCGGGCACCGGGGAGCTGTTTTTT.

This chain connects TRBV19 to TRBJ1-1; D unclear. Trimming took off 4 bases at V and 1 base at J, with 16 bases between the two ends. The germline V gene encodes CDR1 LNHDA and CDR2 SQIVND (reference sequence). The CDR3 totals 16 residues. This CDR3 is CASSNPTRVPNTEAFF. Written as DNA, the CDR3 is TGTGCCAGTAGTAACCCTACTCGGGTCCCGAACACTGAAGCTTTCTTT. Looking up the rest from reference TRBV19 and TRBJ1-1 gives the full variable domain: DGGITQSPKYLFRKEGQNVTLSCEQNLNHDAMYWYRQDPGQGLRLIYYSQIVNDFQKGDIAEGYSVSREKKESFPLTVTSAQKNPTAFYLCASSNPTRVPNTEAFFGQGTRLTVV.

The chain uses TRBV24-1 and TRBJ2-5; TRBD2 matches at 11 bases. CDR3 length: 17 amino acids. The ends lost 3 bases at V and 4 bases at J; junction bases unmatched: 9. CDR1 is KGHDR and CDR2 is SFDVKD in the germline V gene. The CDR3 region is CATSDPRSGGATETQYF. In DNA form, the CDR3 reads TGTGCCACCAGTGATCCGCGTAGCGGGGGGGCCACAGAGACCCAGTACTTC.

About this clone itself: The sample contains more than one DNA sequence encoding this CDR3. The rearrangement uses TRBV9 and TRBJ2-2; TRBD2 matches 12 bases. V shed 1 base and J 5 bases; nucleotides not matched to a gene: 3. Per germline, CDR1 SGDLS and CDR2 YYNGEE. CDR3 length equals 16 residues. The DNA of the CDR3 is TGTGCCAGCAGCGTACTAGCGGGGGGGCAAACCGGGGAGCTGTTTTTT. Its protein is CASSVLAGGQTGELFF.

The CDR3 here is CASSSTGTGELFF. Here the CDR3 DNA reads TGTGCCAGCAGCTCGACAGGAACCGGGGAGCTGTTTTTT. V gene TRBV7-3 combines with J gene TRBJ2-2, with D perhaps matching TRBD1 (6 bases). Germline V gives CDR1 SGHTA, CDR2 FQGTGA. The CDR3 covers 13 residues. The ends were cut back, 4 bases at V and 5 bases at J, with 8 bases in the middle. The full variable domain, with the rest looked up from reference TRBV7-3 and TRBJ2-2, is GAGVSQTPSNKVTEKGKYVELRCDPISGHTALYWYRQSLGQGPEFLIYFQGTGAADDSGLPNDRFFAVRPEGSVSTLKIQRTERGDSAVYLCASSSTGTGELFFGEGSRLTVL.

This chain connects TRBV27 to TRBJ2-2; D not certain. This CDR3 comprises 13 residues. Germline-derived CDR1 and CDR2 are MNHEY and SMNVEV (reference sequence). V was trimmed by 2 bases and J by 7 bases, leaving 8 bases between them. The CDR3 is CASSLVAGGELFF. In DNA form, the CDR3 reads TGTGCCAGCAGTTTAGTAGCTGGCGGGGAGCTGTTTTTT.

Of note for this clone: The conserved final phenylalanine or tryptophan is absent from the CDR3, which likely points to a read error. The DNA is omitted, as the CDR3 cannot be located on it reliably, and the CDR3 follows TCRdb's listing. V is TRBV7-5 and J is TRBJ1-3; the DNA was not compared with TRBD1, the D call given in the table. TRBV7-5 is given as a pseudogene. Both ends counted, the CDR3 spans 12 residues. The CDR3 sequence: CARTPQTGQLVS.

The V and J genes are TRBV2 and TRBJ2-2; 12 bases fit TRBD1. The J segment lost 4 bases and the V segment lost 6 bases, leaving 6 bases of the junction unmatched. CDR1 SNHLY and CDR2 FYNNEI come from the germline V gene. CDR3 size: 16 residues. The chain's CDR3 is CASSRDRGQFTGELFF. Written as DNA, the CDR3 is TGTGCCAGCAGCCGGGACAGGGGGCAATTCACCGGGGAGCTGTTTTTT.

The rearrangement uses TRBV12-5 and TRBJ2-3; 8 bases are shared with TRBD2. Germline V CDR1 and CDR2: LGHNT, FRNRAP. The V segment lost 6 bases and the J segment 0 bases; nucleotides outside the gene matches: 5. The CDR3 is 15 residues long. The CDR3 DNA reads as TGTGCTAGTGGACCCGGGGGGGTTAGCACAGATACGCAGTATTTT. This translates into CASGPGGVSTDTQYF.

The J gene is TRBJ1-4, the V gene TRBV19; D is unresolved. CDR3 length: 11 amino acids. Germline V gene lookup returns CDR1 LNHDA and CDR2 SQIVND (reference sequence). V lost 2 bases, J lost 8 bases, and 3 bases lay in between. CDR3 DNA: TGTGCCAGTAGTATACAGGAAAAACTGTTTTTT. Amino acid sequence: CASSIQEKLFF.

The DNA for the CDR3 is TGTGCCAGCAGCCCCCGGGACAGGGGCAGTGAAGCTTTCTTT. Amino acids: CASSPRDRGSEAFF. The rearrangement uses TRBV11-2 and TRBJ1-1; 10 bases align to TRBD1. Germline CDR1 SGHAT, CDR2 FQNNGV. V lost 5 bases and J lost 7; bases outside the gene matches: 7. The CDR3 has 14 residues.

This clone was seen only once. The genes are TRBV19 and TRBJ2-3, with TRBD2 matching 14 bases. Germline V gene sequence: CDR1 LNHDA, CDR2 SQIVND (reference sequence). Trimming cost V 8 bases and J 4 bases; bases outside gene matches: 5. The CDR3 runs to 15 residues. The CDR3 DNA follows: TGTGCCAGTGGACTAGCGGGGGGCCTGCCAGATACGCAGTATTTT. It is translated as CASGLAGGLPDTQYF.